This T cell receptor (beta chain) emerged from a study of metastatic and nonmetastatic thyroid tumors. Turning to the study itself: Repertoires of blood and of tissue (tumor or nodule) from malignant and benign thyroid patients were compared.

TCRdb recomputed clones from the PCR reads via MiXCR. The sample lists some 29,000 clones, around 3.5% occurring once. No treatment had been given to any patient before thyroid surgery. There are a few counts of this clone. This specimen includes other DNA sequences encoding the same CDR3. The sequence was obtained from a male donor with papillary thyroid cancer or a benign thyroid nodule (not recorded which). Some clones in this sample may be carry-over from other donors' samples. The sequencing input was blood.

The CDR3 is CASSPLGRRGYTF. DNA for the CDR3: TGTGCCAGCAGCCCACTCGGACGTCGTGGCTACACCTTC. V usage is TRBV6-1 and J usage is TRBJ1-2; D call uncertain. Looked up from germline, CDR1 is MNHNS and CDR2 is SASEGT. This CDR3 spans 13 amino acids. Trimming took 6 bases from V and 7 from J, leaving 15 bases between them.